This record looks at one TCR beta chain sequence and its context. In the original processing: Amplifying reference gene primers gave estimates of nucleated cell counts. The data were produced by immunoSEQ multiplex PCR, yet TCRdb's version contains in-frame clones alone and is incomplete. That table furnishes V, J and clone size, whereas the DNA furnished D and trimming. Seen here are about 190,000 clones, approximately 85% observed once, and the top ten hold 6.5% to 7.5%. The record originates from a study of blood T cell repertoires in COVID-19. The sequence was obtained from a man of 80 years or more with COVID-19, enrolled during active disease. Sequencing was done on a sample of peripheral blood.

The chain's CDR3 is CASSLRQGNTIYF. In DNA, the CDR3 is TGTGCCAGCAGTTTGAGGCAGGGAAACACCATATATTTT. The J gene is TRBJ1-3, the V gene TRBV28; D remains ambiguous. The CDR3 runs 13 residues. Germline V lookup: CDR1 MDHEN, CDR2 SYDVKM. Trimming removed 3 bases from V and 4 bases from J, with 7 bases in between.